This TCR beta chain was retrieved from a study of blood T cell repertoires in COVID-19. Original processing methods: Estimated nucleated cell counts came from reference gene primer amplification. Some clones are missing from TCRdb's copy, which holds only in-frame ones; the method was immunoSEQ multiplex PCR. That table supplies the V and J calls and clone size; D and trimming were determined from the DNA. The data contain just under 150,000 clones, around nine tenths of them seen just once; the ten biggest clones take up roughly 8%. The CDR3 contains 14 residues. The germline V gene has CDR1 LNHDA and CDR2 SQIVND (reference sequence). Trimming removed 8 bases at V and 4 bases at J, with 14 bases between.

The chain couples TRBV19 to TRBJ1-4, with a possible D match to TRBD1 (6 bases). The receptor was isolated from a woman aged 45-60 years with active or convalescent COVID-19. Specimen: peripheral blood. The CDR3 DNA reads TGTGCCAGTCGGCATGGACAGAATAATGAAAAACTGTTTTTT. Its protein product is CASRHGQNNEKLFF.